This record concerns one TCR beta chain sequence. Its antigen is unidentified. This specimen comes from a study of cytomegalovirus exposure and HLA in healthy donors. General study points: Common viral pathogens (according to a later analysis) appeared linked to several of the most significant clusters.

PCR involved 60 Vbeta and 13 Jbeta primers. Method: immunoSEQ multiplex PCR; TCRdb's copy keeps in-frame clones and lacks some. This sample has roughly 230,000 clones, with around 90% found just once. Germline V gene data show CDR1 as ENHRY and CDR2 as SYGVKD. Unmatched junction bases numbered 0, after V lost 3 bases and J lost 0 bases. The CDR3 spans 14 residues. J is TRBJ2-3 and V is TRBV10-3, with TRBD2 matching over 7 bases. The sequence was obtained from a girl aged 2 to 10 in good health and CMV-seronegative. What was sequenced was PBMCs. DNA of the CDR3: TGTGCCATCAGTGAACTAGCGAGCACAGATACGCAGTATTTT. This codes for CAISELASTDTQYF.